Included here is one TCR beta chain sequence, with context. Which antigen it targets is not known. Per-base qualities were not stored, and no clone one base away is much larger. Using the deep immunoSEQ assay, TCR CDR3 regions were amplified from genomic DNA by multiplex PCR. Extracted genomic DNA from each cell subset was spread evenly across all wells of several immunoSEQ 96-well plates, with each plate serving as a replicate. Each replicate PCR for sorted subsets received about 0.2 ug genomic DNA, equal to roughly 29,000 T cell genomes. Purified libraries were measured with a Qubit 3.0 fluorometer, size-checked on a Bioanalyzer 2100, and measured again with the KAPA Library Quantification kit. Every immunoSEQ 96-well plate was sequenced on a separate single-read 150-cycle Illumina NextSeq 550 flow cell. For the original study's pipeline: Because only junctional sequences without quality scores were contained in the immunoSEQ output, filtering matching that applied to full-length reads could not be performed. Sequences were annotated with PyIR, a Python wrapper for IgBLAST v1.9, and V/J genes and CDR3 were assigned using IMGT germline references. Reads with weak V/J assignments (E-value above 1e-6), missing CDR3, stop codons, out-of-frame junctions, or ambiguous translated residues were removed. V3J clonotypes were defined as sequences sharing an identical inferred V gene, J gene, and CDR3 amino acid sequence. Percentage overlap between repertoires was computed as shared unique clonotypes divided by the size of the smaller repertoire. Richness of each repertoire was evaluated using RTK rarefaction, the Chao1 estimator, and Recon v2.1 estimates of unobserved clonotypes. For all TCRbeta clonotypes obtained by the gDNA method from several donors, generation probabilities were computed with OLGA. TCRdb carries this immuneACCESS record with in-frame sequences only. Its versions omit some clonotypes, under half of them owing to an unresolved V gene in the studies checked, with the rest unexplained. Clone size and the V and J calls come from that table; the DNA yielded D and trimming. The sample table contains 2 million to 2.5 million clones; only one count was recorded for approximately 96% of them. The leading ten clones occupy about 0.13% of the sample.

Taken from cysteine to phenylalanine, the CDR3 has 15 residues. The read is trimmed to its CDR3 DNA, 45 bases read in frame from base 1. CDR1 and CDR2 are drawn from the germline V gene: SGHRS, YFSETQ. V and J lose 0 bases and 2 bases, and a span of 11 bases separates them. The source of the sample is a study of shared clonotypes between healthy human individuals (dated by TCRdb to the early 2020s). Background for the entire study: A few men and a couple of women, aged 18 to 49 years, made up the cohort. For each donor, CD4 naive and CD4 memory were each run on three plates, CD8 naive on two plates, and CD8 memory on one plate. To estimate repertoire size and how much clonotype sharing occurs between individuals, the study deeply sequenced the blood TCR repertoires of five healthy adults. Libraries were prepared and TCR repertoires were sequenced by different laboratories using diverse techniques, in order to increase sequencing depth and limit assay-specific biases. Per donor, leukapheresis produced somewhere between about 0.8 and 9 billion PBMCs.

Donors were healthy HIV-negative adults with no recently reported acute infections or vaccinations. Every donor was a Caucasian adult living in Nashville, Tennessee, USA. CD4+ T cells were enriched by magnetic negative selection, after which naive cells were positively selected on CD45RA and the negative fraction was taken as the memory subset. Blood was collected by leukapheresis, and PBMCs were isolated by Ficoll-Histopaque density gradient centrifugation and then cryopreserved in liquid nitrogen vapor phase. Purity and quantity of every magnetically sorted T cell population were checked by analytical flow cytometry. Genomic DNA was isolated from every sorted fraction and measured by UV absorbance on a Nanodrop 2000c. What the authors observed across the whole study: Clonotypes shared by all four sorted-subset donors showed higher generation probabilities than non-shared clonotypes. Only blood was sampled, and tissue TCR repertoires likely differ from those in blood. Based on pairwise subsampling, the degree of clonotype sharing among donors was expected to be affected by sequencing depth. Even with the large sequencing depth, rarefaction of the sorted-subset datasets indicated that sequencing was incomplete. When a few donors were compared, the shared fraction of clonotypes was about 5% for naive CD4, 3.5% for naive CD8, about 2.4% for memory CD4, and about 0.36% for memory CD8. Naive subsets generally had larger estimated clonotype richness than memory subsets did. Because the study included only a small number of donors, the genetic and exposure-history diversity represented was limited.

This clonotype originated in a man aged 18 to 30 in good health. The chain couples TRBV5-1 to TRBJ1-1; TRBD1 could be the D gene, as 5 bases match. The sample comprised naive CD4+ T cells sorted from blood. Taken with the paper, the label for cell subset or site translates to: CD45RA+ positively selected. Here the CDR3 is given as CASSLVAGSNTEAFF. The DNA sequence reads TGCGCCAGCAGCTTGGTTGCAGGGTCCAACACTGAAGCTTTCTTT.